Listed here are 24 T cell receptor beta chains from one sample, sequenced in a study of response to subunit inactivated influenza vaccine listed by TCRdb under 2018. Libraries came from RT-PCR. Instrument used: Illumina HiSeq 2500. The public reads were reprocessed in TCRdb via fastp at Q25 and MiXCR, keeping in-frame beta chains. Rows matching on CDR3 protein sequence are summarized as one entry with the most common DNA and genes. Within this sample are 590,000 or so distinct CDR3 sequences, with 14% of them counted one time only. The top ten hold about 7.6% of the sample. The starting material was PBMCs from blood, obtained 14 to 15 days before vaccination. The receptors come from a man aged 50 to 60 who received an inactivated influenza vaccine. Donor details come from another sample of the same person, matched by shared clones.

A few counts support this clonotype. The chain uses TRBV16 and TRBJ2-7; 9 bases are a match to TRBD2. The J segment lost 3 bases and the V segment lost 4 bases, leaving 4 bases of the junction unmatched. This CDR3 spans 14 amino acids. Per germline, CDR1 KGHSY and CDR2 FQNENV. The CDR3 loop reads CASSPRGGGYEQYF. As DNA, the CDR3 is TGTGCCAGCAGCCCGCGGGGGGGCGGCTACGAGCAGTACTTC.

In DNA, the CDR3 is TGCAGTGCTAGAGATCAGGGACAGGGGGCAAAGGAGACCCAGTACTTC. As protein: CSARDQGQGAKETQYF. J is TRBJ2-5 and V is TRBV20-1, with 12 bases that match TRBD1. This CDR3 comprises 16 residues. Germline CDR1 is DFQATT and CDR2 is SNEGSKA (reference sequence). Trimming at V came to 0 bases and at J to 5 bases, leaving 7 bases not matched to a gene.

V is TRBV2 and J is TRBJ2-7; 11 bases align to TRBD2. The CDR3 loop spans 16 amino acids. The germline gives CDR1 SNHLY, CDR2 FYNNEI. Trimming cost V 5 bases and J 0 bases; bases outside gene matches: 6. The CDR3 spells CASSPGLAESSYEQYF. CDR3 nucleotide sequence: TGTGCCAGCAGTCCGGGACTAGCGGAGAGCTCCTACGAGCAGTACTTC.

This clonotype was counted between two and nine times. Compared with germline, one end of the junction differs, possibly owing to a read error. The chain joins TRBV11-2 to TRBJ2-1; 9 bases map to TRBD2. This CDR3 contains 12 residues. Per germline, CDR1 SGHAT and CDR2 FQNNGV. The CDR3 region is CASSLISGSSVF. In DNA, the CDR3 is TGTGCCAGCAGCCTAATTAGCGGGAGTAGTGTCTTC.

Ten or more counts support this clonotype. The V gene is TRBV7-2, the J gene TRBJ2-2; 8 bases align to TRBD2. This CDR3 is built from 16 residues. With 5 bases clipped from V and 5 bases from J, the junction kept 10 bases outside the gene matches. Germline values: CDR1 SGHTA, CDR2 FQGNSA. The CDR3: CASSISGGGRTGELFF. The CDR3 nucleotides are TGTGCCAGCAGCATAAGCGGGGGAGGTCGGACCGGGGAGCTGTTTTTT. Filled out from reference TRBV7-2 and TRBJ2-2, the complete variable domain reads GAGVSQSPSNKVTEKGKDVELRCDPISGHTALYWYRQSLGQGLEFLIYFQGNSAPDKSGLPSDRFSAERTGGSVSTLTIQRTQQEDSAVYLCASSISGGGRTGELFFGEGSRLTVL.

This clonotype was counted a few times. The chain links TRBV5-1 to TRBJ2-6; 10 bases fit TRBD1. V trimming: 4 bases; J trimming: 4 bases; junction bases outside the gene matches: 11. In germline, CDR1 is SGHRS, CDR2 YFSETQ. The CDR3 covers 18 residues. CDR3 protein: CASSRDRGPSSGANVLTF. DNA of the CDR3: TGCGCCAGCAGCAGGGACAGGGGCCCCAGCTCGGGGGCCAACGTCCTGACTTTC.

The V and J genes are TRBV9 and TRBJ2-1, with 7 bases lining up with TRBD1. This CDR3 spans 15 amino acids. The V gene's germline CDR1 is SGDLS and CDR2 YYNGEE. The trim removed 4 bases at V and 6 bases at J, leaving 10 bases unmatched. CDR3 DNA sequence: TGTGCCAGCAGCCCTCAAGTAGGGGGCGGCAATGAGCAGTTCTTC. Protein sequence: CASSPQVGGGNEQFF.

This clonotype was counted ten times or more. This chain connects TRBV28 to TRBJ1-1, with TRBD1 identical over 9 bases. The CDR3 has 13 amino acids. V lost 6 bases to trimming and J lost 1 base; unmatched junction nucleotides: 0. Germline loops: CDR1 MDHEN, CDR2 SYDVKM. The CDR3 is CASRTGGNTEAFF. The CDR3 nucleotides are TGTGCCAGCAGGACAGGGGGGAACACTGAAGCTTTCTTT.

The chain recombines TRBV15 with TRBJ2-7, with TRBD1 identical over 7 bases. Germline V gives CDR1 LNHNV, CDR2 YYDKDF (reference sequence). CDR3 length equals 15 residues. J lost 6 bases, V lost 0 bases, and 8 bases had no gene match. CDR3 bases: TGTGCCACCAGCAGAGATCGGACAGGCTCGGGCGAGCAGTACTTC. Translating it yields CATSRDRTGSGEQYF.

The count of this clonotype is one. The V gene is TRBV20-1, the J gene TRBJ2-3; 14 bases fit TRBD2. CDR1 is DFQATT, CDR2 SNEGSKA, per germline (reference sequence). The CDR3 has 16 amino acids. Losses at the gene ends were 5 bases for V and 3 bases for J; bases not matched to a gene: 7. CDR3 residues: CSAVTGTSGSTDTQYF. The CDR3, as DNA: TGCAGTGCTGTGACCGGGACTAGCGGGAGTACAGATACGCAGTATTTT.

The chain carries TRBV20-1 and TRBJ2-5; no firm D call. Between the trimmed V and J ends, which lost 3 bases and 2 bases, there was a span of 16 bases. The germline CDR1 and CDR2 sequences are DFQATT and SNEGSKA (reference sequence). This CDR3 is built from 15 residues. CDR3 amino acids: CSASIISRGQETQYF. The CDR3 DNA is TGCAGTGCTAGTATAATTAGTCGAGGACAAGAGACCCAGTACTTC.

The chain uses TRBV7-9 and TRBJ1-2; TRBD1 might be the D (6 bases). Trimming took 5 bases from V and 9 from J, leaving 16 bases between them. Germline lookup yields CDR1 SEHNR and CDR2 FQNEAQ (reference sequence). This CDR3 region has 13 residues. The CDR3 bases are TGTGCCAGCAGCGCCCCAGGGGCCGGGAGCTACACCTTC. It codes for CASSAPGAGSYTF.

This clonotype was counted a few times. The chain carries TRBV7-9 and TRBJ1-1; D gene unclear. The CDR3 runs to 13 residues. Trimming removed 2 bases at V and 3 bases at J, with 7 bases between. Germline loops: CDR1 SEHNR, CDR2 FQNEAQ (reference sequence). The CDR3 nucleotides are TGTGCCAGCAGCTTACGGCGAGACACTGAAGCTTTCTTT. Translated, it gives CASSLRRDTEAFF.

The chain joins TRBV12-3 or TRBV12-4 to TRBJ1-4; 7 nucleotides align to TRBD1. Trimming at V came to 8 bases and at J to 5 bases, leaving 11 bases not matched to a gene. CDR3 length: 15 residues. The CDR3 sequence is CASGGLPTGNEKLFF. The CDR3 bases are TGTGCCAGCGGTGGTCTCCCGACAGGGAATGAAAAACTGTTTTTT.

The chain is built from TRBV28 and TRBJ2-4; 7 nucleotides agree with TRBD1. From germline, CDR1 is MDHEN and CDR2 SYDVKM. With V trimmed by 5 bases and J by 10 bases, 5 bases remained unmatched. This CDR3 comprises 12 residues. The CDR3 here is CASSPPGGIQYF. CDR3 DNA: TGTGCCAGCAGTCCTCCAGGGGGAATTCAGTACTTC.

This clonotype has more than one count but fewer than ten. This rearrangement joins TRBV5-1 to TRBJ2-3; 8 positions match TRBD2. Germline lookup yields CDR1 SGHRS and CDR2 YFSETQ. V was clipped by 4 bases and J by 5 bases; unmatched bases: 6. The CDR3 sequence is 14 residues long. The CDR3 nucleotides read TGCGCCAGCAGCCCGAGGAGCGGGGGAGATACGCAGTATTTT. Protein product: CASSPRSGGDTQYF.

The chain carries TRBV30 and TRBJ1-4; D call uncertain. Germline V gives CDR1 GTSNPN, CDR2 SVGIG (reference sequence). This CDR3 has 13 amino acids. The V and J ends lost 1 base and 8 bases respectively, with 11 bases between them. The CDR3 nucleotides are TGTGCCTGGAGTGGACCAGTAGGGGAAAAACTGTTTTTT. Its protein product is CAWSGPVGEKLFF.

This clonotype was seen more than once but under ten times. The chain carries TRBV12-3 or TRBV12-4 and TRBJ1-4; the D gene is possibly TRBD1 (5 bases). V was pared by 6 bases and J by 10 bases, with 15 bases between. The CDR3 is 13 amino acids. The CDR3 is CASSPAGGGKLFF. Written as DNA, the CDR3 is TGTGCCAGCAGCCCTGCCGGCGGGGGAAAACTGTTTTTT.

This clonotype was found a few times. The gene calls are TRBV7-3 and TRBJ2-3; 7 positions agree with TRBD2. V lost 4 bases to trimming and J lost 5 bases; unmatched junction nucleotides: 6. Germline assignment: CDR1 SGHTA and CDR2 FQGTGA. There are 14 residues in the CDR3. CDR3 in DNA: TGTGCCAGCAGCTCACAGGCTAGCGGAGATACGCAGTATTTT. This encodes CASSSQASGDTQYF.

In its sample, this clonotype was seen a few times. The chain combines TRBV24-1 with TRBJ2-1; 7 nucleotides align to TRBD2. This CDR3 region has 13 residues. Germline lookup yields CDR1 KGHDR and CDR2 SFDVKD. J was trimmed by 6 bases and V by 7 bases; bases with no gene match: 5. In DNA, the CDR3 is TGTGCCACCAGGCGCGGGGAGGGCAATGAGCAGTTCTTC. Its protein product is CATRRGEGNEQFF.

This clonotype was seen a few times. The rearrangement joins TRBV5-6 to TRBJ2-3, with 8 nucleotides matching TRBD1. Germline assignment: CDR1 SGHDT and CDR2 YYEEEE. Trimming at V came to 4 bases and at J to 5 bases, leaving 6 bases not matched to a gene. This CDR3 comprises 14 residues. The CDR3 spells CASSKDRVGDTQYF. In DNA form, the CDR3 reads TGTGCCAGCAGCAAGGACAGGGTTGGAGATACGCAGTATTTT.

This clonotype was seen many times. This sequence joins TRBV6-2 or TRBV6-3 and TRBJ2-1, with TRBD2 matching over 10 bases. V was pared by 9 bases and J by 3 bases, with 2 bases of the junction left unmatched. Per the germline V gene, CDR1 is MNHEY and CDR2 is SVGEGT. The CDR3 length is 13 residues. CDR3 DNA sequence: TGTGCCAGTCGGACTAGCGGCTACAATGAGCAGTTCTTC. Translating gives CASRTSGYNEQFF.

The genes are TRBV3-1 and TRBJ2-7; D unclear. V shed 0 bases and J shed 2 bases, with 8 bases lying between them. Looked up from germline, CDR1 is LGHDT and CDR2 is YNNKEL (reference sequence). This CDR3 has 14 amino acids. The CDR3 here is CASSQEASAYEQYF. CDR3 DNA sequence: TGTGCCAGCAGCCAAGAGGCCAGCGCCTACGAGCAGTACTTC.

DNA of the CDR3: TGTGCCAGCATTCAAAACCGGGGAGGCAATGAGCAGTTCTTC. It is translated as CASIQNRGGNEQFF. The chain employs TRBV12-3 or TRBV12-4 and TRBJ2-1; D is perhaps TRBD2 (6 bases). The CDR3 sequence is 14 residues long. V lost 7 bases to trimming and J lost 6 bases, with 16 bases between them.